This T cell receptor beta chain is drawn from a study of blood T cell repertoires in COVID-19. Overall study: Samples taken during acute and convalescent COVID-19 were collected in the United States, Italy and Spain. PBMCs, B-cell-depleted T cells, or T cells were the source of the cDNA or gDNA that made up the material.

Original analysis: Estimates of nucleated cell counts were drawn from the amplification of reference gene primers. Assay: immunoSEQ multiplex PCR; the TCRdb copy retains only in-frame clones and omits some. V and J calls plus clone size are reproduced from that table; the DNA served to infer D and trimming. This sample yields some 100,000 clones, of which 91% are seen a single time; about 1.8% belongs to the top ten. The CDR3 runs to 13 residues. V lost 0 bases and J 7 bases, leaving 6 bases between the germline ends. Germline CDR1 reads ENHRY; CDR2 reads SYGVKD. The chain combines TRBV10-3 with TRBJ2-2; unclear D gene. The sequencing input was peripheral blood. This clonotype originated in a human donor with active COVID-19. The donor label of this sample is uncertain. The CDR3 DNA reads as TGTGCCATCAGTGAGTCTCCGGTCGGGGAGCTGTTTTTT. As protein: CAISESPVGELFF.